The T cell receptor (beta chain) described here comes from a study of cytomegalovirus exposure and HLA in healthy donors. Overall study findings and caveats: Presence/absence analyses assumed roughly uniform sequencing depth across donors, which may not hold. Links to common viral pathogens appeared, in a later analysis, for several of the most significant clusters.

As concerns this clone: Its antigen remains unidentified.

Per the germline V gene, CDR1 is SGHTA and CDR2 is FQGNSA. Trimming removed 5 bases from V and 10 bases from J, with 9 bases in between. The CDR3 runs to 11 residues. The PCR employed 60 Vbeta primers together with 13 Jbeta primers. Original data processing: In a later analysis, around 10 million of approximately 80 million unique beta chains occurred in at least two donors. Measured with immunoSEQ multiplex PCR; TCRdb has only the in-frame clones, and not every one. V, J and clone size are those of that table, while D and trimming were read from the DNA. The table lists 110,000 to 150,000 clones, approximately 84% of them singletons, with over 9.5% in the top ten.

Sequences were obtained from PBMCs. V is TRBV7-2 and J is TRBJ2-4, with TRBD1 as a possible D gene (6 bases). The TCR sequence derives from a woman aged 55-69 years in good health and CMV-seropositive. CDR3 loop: CASSVGQIQYF. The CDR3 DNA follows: TGTGCCAGCAGCGTAGGACAGATTCAGTACTTC.